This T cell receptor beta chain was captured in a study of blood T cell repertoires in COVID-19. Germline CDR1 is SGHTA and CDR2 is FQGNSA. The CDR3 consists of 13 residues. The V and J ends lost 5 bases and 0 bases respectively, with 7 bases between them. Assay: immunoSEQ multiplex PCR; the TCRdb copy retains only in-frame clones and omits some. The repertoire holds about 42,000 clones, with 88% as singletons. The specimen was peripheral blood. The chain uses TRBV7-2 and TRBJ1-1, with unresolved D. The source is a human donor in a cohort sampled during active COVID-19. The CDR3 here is CASSPHMNTEAFF. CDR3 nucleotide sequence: TGTGCCAGCAGCCCTCACATGAACACTGAAGCTTTCTTT.